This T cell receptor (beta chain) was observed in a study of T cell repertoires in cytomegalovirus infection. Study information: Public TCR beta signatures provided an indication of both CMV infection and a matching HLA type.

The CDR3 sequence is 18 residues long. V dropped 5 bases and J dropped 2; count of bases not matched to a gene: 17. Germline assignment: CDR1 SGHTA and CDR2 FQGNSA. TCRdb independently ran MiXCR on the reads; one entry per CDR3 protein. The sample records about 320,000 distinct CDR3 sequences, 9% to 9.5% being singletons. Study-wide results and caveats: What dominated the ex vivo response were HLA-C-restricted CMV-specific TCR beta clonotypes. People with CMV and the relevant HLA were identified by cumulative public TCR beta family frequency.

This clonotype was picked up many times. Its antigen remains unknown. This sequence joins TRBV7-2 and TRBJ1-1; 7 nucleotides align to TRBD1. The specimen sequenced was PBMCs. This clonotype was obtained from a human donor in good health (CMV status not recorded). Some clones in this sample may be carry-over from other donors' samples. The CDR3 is CASSLLWSGGHQNTEAFF. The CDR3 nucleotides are TGTGCCAGCAGCCTCCTTTGGTCAGGGGGTCACCAAAACACTGAAGCTTTCTTT. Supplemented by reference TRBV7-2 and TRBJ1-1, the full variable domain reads GAGVSQSPSNKVTEKGKDVELRCDPISGHTALYWYRQSLGQGLEFLIYFQGNSAPDKSGLPSDRFSAERTGGSVSTLTIQRTQQEDSAVYLCASSLLWSGGHQNTEAFFGQGTRLTVV.